This T cell receptor beta chain comes out of a study of cytomegalovirus exposure and HLA in healthy donors. The PCR used 60 Vbeta and 13 Jbeta primers. Produced via immunoSEQ multiplex PCR; TCRdb's table is partial and in-frame only. The sample lists 110,000 or so clones; 77% were seen once. The ends lost 2 bases at V and 3 bases at J; junction bases unmatched: 12. CDR3 size: 17 residues. Sequenced material: PBMCs. The TCR was taken from a young man in good health and CMV-seropositive. The genes are TRBV23-1 and TRBJ2-5; TRBD2 aligns across 7 bases. TRBV23-1 is recorded as an ORF, its role being uncertain. The CDR3 DNA reads TGCGCCAGCAGTCAAGTAAAAAGGGAGGGTTTAGAAGAGACCCAGTACTTC. Translation gives CASSQVKREGLEETQYF.